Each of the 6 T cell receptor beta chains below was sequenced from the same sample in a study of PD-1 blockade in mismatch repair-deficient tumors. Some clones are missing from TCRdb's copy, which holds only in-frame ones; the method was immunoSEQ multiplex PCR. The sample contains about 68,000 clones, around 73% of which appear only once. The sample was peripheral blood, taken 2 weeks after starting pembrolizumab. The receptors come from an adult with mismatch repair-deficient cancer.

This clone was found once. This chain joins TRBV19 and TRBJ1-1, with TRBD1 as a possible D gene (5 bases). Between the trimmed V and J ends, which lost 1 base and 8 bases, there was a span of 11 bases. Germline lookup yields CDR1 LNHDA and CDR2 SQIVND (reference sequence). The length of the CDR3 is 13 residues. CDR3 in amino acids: CASSIVTGEEAFF. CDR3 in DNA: TGTGCCAGTAGTATAGTGACGGGGGAAGAAGCTTTCTTT.

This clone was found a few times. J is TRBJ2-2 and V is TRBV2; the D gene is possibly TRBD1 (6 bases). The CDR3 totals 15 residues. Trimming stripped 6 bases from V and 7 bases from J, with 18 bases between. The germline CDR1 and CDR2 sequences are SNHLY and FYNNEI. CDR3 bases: TGTGCCAGCAGCTACAGGACAGACTCAGACGGGGAGCTGTTTTTT. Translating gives CASSYRTDSDGELFF.

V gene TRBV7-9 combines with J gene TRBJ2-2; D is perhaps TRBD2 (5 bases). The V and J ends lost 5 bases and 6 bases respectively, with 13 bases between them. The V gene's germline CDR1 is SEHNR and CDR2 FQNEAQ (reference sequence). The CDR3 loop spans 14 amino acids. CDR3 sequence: CASSPTGYPGELFF. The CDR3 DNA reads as TGTGCCAGCAGCCCGACGGGATACCCCGGGGAGCTGTTTTTT.

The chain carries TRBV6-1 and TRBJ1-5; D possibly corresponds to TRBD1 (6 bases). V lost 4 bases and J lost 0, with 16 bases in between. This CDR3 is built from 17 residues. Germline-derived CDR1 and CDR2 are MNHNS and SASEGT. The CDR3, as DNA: TGTGCCAGCAGTGTTCGGACAGAACTTTATAGCAATCAGCCCCAGCATTTT. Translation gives CASSVRTELYSNQPQHF.

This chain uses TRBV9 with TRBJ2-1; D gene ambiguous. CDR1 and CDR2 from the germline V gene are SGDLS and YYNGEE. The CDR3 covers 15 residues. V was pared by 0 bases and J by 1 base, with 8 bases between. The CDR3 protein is CASSVVAVSYNEQFF. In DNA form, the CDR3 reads TGTGCCAGCAGCGTAGTGGCAGTTTCCTACAATGAGCAGTTCTTC.

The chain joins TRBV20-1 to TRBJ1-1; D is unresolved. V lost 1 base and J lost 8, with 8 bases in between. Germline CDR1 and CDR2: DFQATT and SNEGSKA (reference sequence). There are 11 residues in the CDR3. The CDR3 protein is CSARASKEAFF. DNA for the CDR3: TGCAGTGCTAGAGCGAGCAAAGAAGCTTTCTTT.